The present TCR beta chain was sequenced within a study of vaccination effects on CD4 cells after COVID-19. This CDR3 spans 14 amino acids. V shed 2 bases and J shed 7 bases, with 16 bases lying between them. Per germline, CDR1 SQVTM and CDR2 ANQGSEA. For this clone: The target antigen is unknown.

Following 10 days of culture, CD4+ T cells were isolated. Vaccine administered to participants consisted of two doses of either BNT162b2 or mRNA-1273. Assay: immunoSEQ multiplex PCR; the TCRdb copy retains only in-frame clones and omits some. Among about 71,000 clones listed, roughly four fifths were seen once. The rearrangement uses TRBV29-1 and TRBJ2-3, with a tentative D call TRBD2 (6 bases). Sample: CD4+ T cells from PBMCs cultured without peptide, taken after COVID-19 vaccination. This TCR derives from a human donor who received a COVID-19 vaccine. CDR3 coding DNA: TGCAGCGTTGAAAAGGGAGGAAGTAAGAATACGCAGTATTTT. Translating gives CSVEKGGSKNTQYF.